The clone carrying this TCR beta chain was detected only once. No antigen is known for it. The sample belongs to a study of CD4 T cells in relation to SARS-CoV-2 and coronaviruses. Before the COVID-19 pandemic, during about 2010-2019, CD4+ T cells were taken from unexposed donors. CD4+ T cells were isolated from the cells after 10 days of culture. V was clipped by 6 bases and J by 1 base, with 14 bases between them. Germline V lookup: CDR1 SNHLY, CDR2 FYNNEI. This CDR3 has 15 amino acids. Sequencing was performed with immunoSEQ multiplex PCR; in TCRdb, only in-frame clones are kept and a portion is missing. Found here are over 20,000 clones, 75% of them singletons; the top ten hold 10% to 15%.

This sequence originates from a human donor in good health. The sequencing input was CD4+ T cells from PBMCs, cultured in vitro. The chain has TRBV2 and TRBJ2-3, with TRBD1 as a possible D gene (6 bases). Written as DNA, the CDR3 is TGTGCCAGCAGCTTCCGGGACATAGGCACAGATACGCAGTATTTT. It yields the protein CASSFRDIGTDTQYF.